This TCR beta chain was captured by sequencing in a study of T cells in Graves' hyperthyroidism and ophthalmopathy. Germline CDR1 is KGHSH and CDR2 is LQKENI. The CDR3 spans 14 residues. Isolation of PBMCs was performed on around 9.7 ml fresh peripheral blood. Of note for this clonotype: The junction does not match germline at one end; this may be a read error.

Amplified regions were TCR beta CDR3 sequences from RNA transcripts. In the first-round RT-PCR of the TCR CDR3, the HTBI primer set was used. TCRdb redid the calling of the multiplex PCR reads with MiXCR, one entry per CDR3 protein. The sample has about 560,000 distinct CDR3 sequences, 16% seen once. Source material: blood. The V gene is TRBV18, the J gene TRBJ2-3; D unclear. This TCR came from a woman between 18 and 29 years old with Graves' hyperthyroidism. CDR3 loop: CASSPTPGTDTHYF. The CDR3 DNA reads TGTGCCAGCTCACCAACTCCGGGCACAGATACGCATTATTTT.